Presented here are 19 T cell receptor beta chains from one specimen sequenced in a study of blood T cell repertoires in COVID-19. Measured with immunoSEQ multiplex PCR; TCRdb has only the in-frame clones, and not every one. The repertoire holds around 120,000 clones, with 75% to 90% as singletons. Sequenced material: peripheral blood. The receptors here all came from a woman aged 65 to 85 with acute or convalescent COVID-19.

Only a few counts were recorded for this clone. The chain carries TRBV19 and TRBJ1-2; D gene ambiguous. With 1 base removed from V and 11 bases from J, the gap between germline ends came to 14 bases. The CDR3 is made up of 13 amino acids. The germline V gene encodes CDR1 LNHDA and CDR2 SQIVND (reference sequence). CDR3 bases: TGTGCCAGTAGTATAGCGACACCCCCGTATTACACCTTC. It specifies CASSIATPPYYTF.

This rearrangement joins TRBV7-6 to TRBJ1-1; D perhaps matches TRBD1 (5 bases). V lost 1 base and J lost 6, with 15 bases in between. CDR3 size: 15 residues. Germline assignment: CDR1 SGHVS and CDR2 FNYEAQ. CDR3 region: CASSLVQLDISEAFF. CDR3 nucleotides: TGTGCCAGCAGCTTAGTTCAGTTGGACATTTCTGAAGCTTTCTTT.

V is TRBV7-2 and J is TRBJ1-2; D unclear. Germline-derived CDR1 and CDR2 are SGHTA and FQGNSA. Trimming left V 3 bases short and J 0 bases short, with 8 bases between. The length of the CDR3 is 14 residues. The CDR3 reads CASSFIQSNYGYTF. As DNA, the CDR3 is TGTGCCAGCAGCTTTATACAGTCTAACTATGGCTACACCTTC.

V usage is TRBV6-5 and J usage is TRBJ1-6; possible D gene TRBD1, 6 bases. Germline CDR1 reads MNHEY; CDR2 reads SVGAGI. The V end was cut by 1 base, the J end by 10 bases, with 11 bases between. The CDR3 is 14 residues long. DNA for the CDR3: TGTGCCAGCAGTTACTATGGGGGGGGCTCACCCCTCCACTTT. Its protein is CASSYYGGGSPLHF.

The J gene is TRBJ2-1, the V gene TRBV24-1, with a possible D match to TRBD2 (5 bases). Germline loops: CDR1 KGHDR, CDR2 SFDVKD. Trimming left V 3 bases short and J 0 bases short, with 14 bases between. This CDR3 has 17 amino acids. The CDR3 bases are TGTGCCACCAGTGATCACTCCGGGGAAAGCTCCTACAATGAGCAGTTCTTC. This codes for CATSDHSGESSYNEQFF.

The chain links TRBV5-8 to TRBJ2-1; 9 positions agree with TRBD1. The CDR3 has 16 amino acids. Germline-derived CDR1 and CDR2 are SGHTS and YDEGEE. V was clipped by 2 bases and J by 4 bases; unmatched bases: 7. Here the CDR3 reads CASSLKDRGGYNEQFF. The CDR3 coding sequence is TGTGCCAGCAGCTTAAAGGACAGGGGCGGATACAATGAGCAGTTCTTC.

The genes are TRBV4-2 and TRBJ1-6; D is ambiguous. CDR1 is LGHNA and CDR2 is YNFKEQ in the germline V gene. V lost 2 bases and J lost 0, with 8 bases in between. This CDR3 spans 16 amino acids. The CDR3 DNA is TGTGCCAGCAGCCAACAGGTCCCCTCCTATAATTCACCCCTCCACTTT. This codes for CASSQQVPSYNSPLHF.

This chain connects TRBV7-3 to TRBJ1-3, with D tentatively TRBD1 (5 bases). Germline V lookup: CDR1 SGHTA, CDR2 FQGTGA. This CDR3 contains 13 residues. V was pared by 4 bases and J by 1 base, with 5 bases between. The CDR3 DNA reads as TGTGCCAGCAGCTCAGGGTCTGGAAACACCATATATTTT. It is translated as CASSSGSGNTIYF.

In DNA form, the CDR3 reads TGTGCCAGCAGCTTAGCGCAAGACAGGGCTGGCTACACCTTC. Protein product: CASSLAQDRAGYTF. V is TRBV7-9 and J is TRBJ1-2, with TRBD1 identical over 7 bases. Trimming cost V 0 bases and J 7 bases; bases outside gene matches: 5. This CDR3 is built from 14 residues. CDR1 is SEHNR and CDR2 is FQNEAQ in the germline V gene (reference sequence).

A few counts support this clone. This chain connects TRBV18 to TRBJ2-1; weak D call: TRBD2 (7 bases). Germline assignment: CDR1 KGHSH and CDR2 LQKENI. The CDR3 covers 17 residues. Trimming pared 3 bases from V and 9 bases from J, leaving 24 bases between. As DNA, the CDR3 is TGTGCCAGCTCACCGCCCGGGGGCGGGGGTAGTAGGAGTGAGCAGTTCTTC. Translating gives CASSPPGGGGSRSEQFF.

This clone appeared once. This chain links TRBV10-3 with TRBJ2-3; 7 bases fit TRBD1. Unmatched junction bases numbered 4, after V lost 6 bases and J lost 4 bases. This CDR3 contains 13 residues. Germline V gene sequence: CDR1 ENHRY, CDR2 SYGVKD. In DNA, the CDR3 is TGTGCCATCAGACGACAGGGCCCAGATACGCAGTATTTT. Protein product: CAIRRQGPDTQYF.

The V call is TRBV28, the J call TRBJ1-5; maybe TRBD1 (6 bases). Germline values: CDR1 MDHEN, CDR2 SYDVKM. This CDR3 is built from 15 residues. V shed 3 bases and J shed 3 bases, with 12 bases lying between them. The CDR3, as DNA: TGTGCCAGCAGTTTGGGACAACGGTACAATCAGCCCCAGCATTTT. It codes for CASSLGQRYNQPQHF.

The V call is TRBV19, the J call TRBJ1-5; tentatively, D is TRBD1 (5 bases). Germline values: CDR1 LNHDA, CDR2 SQIVND (reference sequence). Deletions cut 5 bases from V and 10 bases from J, with 18 bases between. The CDR3 is 14 amino acids. In nucleotides, the CDR3 is TGTGCCAGTAGTTGGGGCAGCCGTAGGGATCCCCAGCATTTT. This sequence encodes CASSWGSRRDPQHF. Full variable domain (remainder filled in from reference TRBV19 and TRBJ1-5): DGGITQSPKYLFRKEGQNVTLSCEQNLNHDAMYWYRQDPGQGLRLIYYSQIVNDFQKGDIAEGYSVSREKKESFPLTVTSAQKNPTAFYLCASSWGSRRDPQHFGDGTRLSIL.

J is TRBJ1-1 and V is TRBV19; 7 positions agree with TRBD1. V shed 5 bases, J shed 6 bases, and the junction held 9 bases outside the gene matches. CDR1 LNHDA and CDR2 SQIVND come from the germline V gene (reference sequence). The CDR3 runs to 14 residues. CDR3 in DNA: TGTGCCAGTAGTCCAACAGGGGTGATCTCTGAAGCTTTCTTT. This sequence encodes CASSPTGVISEAFF.

This chain joins TRBV10-1 and TRBJ2-7, with TRBD1 identical over 8 bases. In germline, CDR1 is WNHNN, CDR2 SYGVQD (reference sequence). V was clipped by 11 bases and J by 6 bases; unmatched bases: 12. The CDR3 loop spans 13 amino acids. CDR3 region: CAGGQGGPREQYF. The CDR3 bases are TGCGCCGGCGGACAGGGTGGTCCTCGCGAGCAGTACTTC.

This chain links TRBV10-3 with TRBJ1-1; no reliable D call. Germline CDR1 is ENHRY and CDR2 is SYGVKD. The CDR3 is made up of 14 amino acids. V was trimmed by 4 bases and J by 1 base, leaving 10 bases between them. The CDR3 is CAISAVQQNTEAFF. The CDR3 DNA sequence: TGTGCCATCAGTGCCGTACAGCAGAACACTGAAGCTTTCTTT.

This chain uses TRBV3-1 (or the pseudogene TRBV3-2) with TRBJ2-7; D is ambiguous. In germline, CDR1 is LGHDT, CDR2 YNNKEL (reference sequence). The CDR3 sequence is 12 residues long. V lost 2 bases and J 4 bases, leaving 6 bases between the germline ends. The CDR3 sequence is CASSQSGYEQYF. DNA for the CDR3: TGTGCCAGCAGCCAATCCGGGTACGAGCAGTACTTC.

This rearrangement joins TRBV27 to TRBJ1-6; possibly TRBD1 for D (6 bases). Germline V gene sequence: CDR1 MNHEY, CDR2 SMNVEV (reference sequence). The CDR3 runs to 14 residues. V gave up 6 bases and J gave up 5 bases, with 11 bases separating them. The CDR3: CASRAGVDNSPLHF. In DNA form, the CDR3 reads TGTGCCAGCAGGGCAGGGGTGGATAATTCACCCCTCCACTTT.

The chain couples TRBV11-2 to TRBJ1-2; 10 nucleotides line up with TRBD1. V was clipped by 4 bases and J by 6 bases; unmatched bases: 11. Germline V gene lookup returns CDR1 SGHAT and CDR2 FQNNGV. The CDR3 contains 16 residues. CDR3 protein: CASSSNRDRGRDGYTF. DNA for the CDR3: TGTGCCAGCAGCTCAAACCGGGACAGGGGACGGGATGGCTACACCTTC.